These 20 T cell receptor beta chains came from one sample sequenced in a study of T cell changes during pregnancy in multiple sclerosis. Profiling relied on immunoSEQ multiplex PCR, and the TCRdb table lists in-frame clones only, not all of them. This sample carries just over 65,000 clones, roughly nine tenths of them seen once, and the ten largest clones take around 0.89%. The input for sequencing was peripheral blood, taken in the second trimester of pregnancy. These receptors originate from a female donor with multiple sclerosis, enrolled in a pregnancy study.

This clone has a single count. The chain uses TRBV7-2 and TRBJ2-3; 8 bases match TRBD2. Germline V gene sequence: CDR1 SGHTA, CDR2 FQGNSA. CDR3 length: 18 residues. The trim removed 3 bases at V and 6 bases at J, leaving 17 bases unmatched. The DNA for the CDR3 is TGTGCCAGCAGCTTCTCCCCCCCGTGGCGGGGGGTGGGGGATACGCAGTATTTT. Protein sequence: CASSFSPPWRGVGDTQYF.

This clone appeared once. The CDR3 region has the DNA TGTGCTAGTGGTTTGGCAACAGGGCCCTACGAGCAGTACTTC. Residues: CASGLATGPYEQYF. V usage is TRBV12-5 and J usage is TRBJ2-7; weak D call: TRBD1 (6 bases). Looked up from germline, CDR1 is LGHNT and CDR2 is FRNRAP. Trimming stripped 1 base from V and 2 bases from J, with 9 bases between. The CDR3 runs 14 residues.

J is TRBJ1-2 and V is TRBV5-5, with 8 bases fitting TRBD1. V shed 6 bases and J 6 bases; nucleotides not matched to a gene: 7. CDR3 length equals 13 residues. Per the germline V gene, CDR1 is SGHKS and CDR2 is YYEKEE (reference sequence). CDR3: CASIETGVHGYTF. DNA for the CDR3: TGTGCCAGCATCGAGACAGGGGTTCATGGCTACACCTTC.

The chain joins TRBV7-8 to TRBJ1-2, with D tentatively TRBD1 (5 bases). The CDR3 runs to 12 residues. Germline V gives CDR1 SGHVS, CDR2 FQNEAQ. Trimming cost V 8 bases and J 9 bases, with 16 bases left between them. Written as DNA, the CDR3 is TGTGCCAGCTGGCAGGGAACTTATAGCTACACCTTC. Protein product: CASWQGTYSYTF.

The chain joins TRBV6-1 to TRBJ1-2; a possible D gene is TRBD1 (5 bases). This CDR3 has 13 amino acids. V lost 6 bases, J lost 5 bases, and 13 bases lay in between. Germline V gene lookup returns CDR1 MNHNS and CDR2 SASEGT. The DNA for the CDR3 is TGTGCCAGCAGCCGCGACAGAAAATATGGCTACACCTTC. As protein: CASSRDRKYGYTF.

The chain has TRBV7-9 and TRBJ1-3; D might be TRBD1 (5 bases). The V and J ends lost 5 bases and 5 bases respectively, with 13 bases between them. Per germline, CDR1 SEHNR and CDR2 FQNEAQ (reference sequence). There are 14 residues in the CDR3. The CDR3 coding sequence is TGTGCCAGCAGCCCAAGGGGTCCTCGAAACACCATATATTTT. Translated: CASSPRGPRNTIYF.

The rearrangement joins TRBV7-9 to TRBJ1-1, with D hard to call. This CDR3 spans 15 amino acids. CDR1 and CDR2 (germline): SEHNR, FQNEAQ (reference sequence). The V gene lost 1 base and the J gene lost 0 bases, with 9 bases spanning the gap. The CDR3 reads CASSLGSGVNTEAFF. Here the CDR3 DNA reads TGTGCCAGCAGCTTAGGATCGGGTGTGAACACTGAAGCTTTCTTT.

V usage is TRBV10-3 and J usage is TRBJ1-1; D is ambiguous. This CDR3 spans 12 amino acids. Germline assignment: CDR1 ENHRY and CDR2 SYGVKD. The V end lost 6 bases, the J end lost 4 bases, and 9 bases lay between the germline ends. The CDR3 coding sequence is TGTGCCATCAGCGCGGGCCCCACTGAAGCTTTCTTT. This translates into CAISAGPTEAFF.

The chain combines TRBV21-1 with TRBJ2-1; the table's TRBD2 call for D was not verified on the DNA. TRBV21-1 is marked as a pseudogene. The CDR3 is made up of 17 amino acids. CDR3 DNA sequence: TGTGCCAGCAGCAAAAGCGCGGGGAGTGAGGGCCCCAATGAGCAGTTCTTC. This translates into CASSKSAGSEGPNEQFF.

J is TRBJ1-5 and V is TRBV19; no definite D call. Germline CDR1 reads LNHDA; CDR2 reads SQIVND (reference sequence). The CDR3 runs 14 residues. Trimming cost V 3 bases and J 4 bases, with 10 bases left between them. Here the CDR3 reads CASSMVGRNQPQHF. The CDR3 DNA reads TGTGCCAGTAGTATGGTTGGCCGTAATCAGCCCCAGCATTTT. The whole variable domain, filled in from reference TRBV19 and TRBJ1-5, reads DGGITQSPKYLFRKEGQNVTLSCEQNLNHDAMYWYRQDPGQGLRLIYYSQIVNDFQKGDIAEGYSVSREKKESFPLTVTSAQKNPTAFYLCASSMVGRNQPQHFGDGTRLSIL.

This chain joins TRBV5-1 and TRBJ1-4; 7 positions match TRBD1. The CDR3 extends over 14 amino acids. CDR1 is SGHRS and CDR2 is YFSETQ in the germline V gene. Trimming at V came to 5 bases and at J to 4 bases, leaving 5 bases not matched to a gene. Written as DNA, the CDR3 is TGCGCCAGCAGGAGGGACAGCTATAATGAAAAACTGTTTTTT. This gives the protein CASRRDSYNEKLFF.

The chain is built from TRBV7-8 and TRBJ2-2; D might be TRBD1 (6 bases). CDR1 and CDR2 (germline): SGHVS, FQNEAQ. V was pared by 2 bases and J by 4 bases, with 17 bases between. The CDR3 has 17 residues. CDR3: CASSLTPGSGATGELFF. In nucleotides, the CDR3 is TGTGCCAGCAGCTTAACCCCCGGGTCAGGGGCCACCGGGGAGCTGTTTTTT.

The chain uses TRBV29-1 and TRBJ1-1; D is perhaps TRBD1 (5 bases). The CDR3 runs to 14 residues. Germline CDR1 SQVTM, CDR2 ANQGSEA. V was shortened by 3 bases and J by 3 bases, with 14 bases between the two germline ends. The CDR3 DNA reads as TGCAGCGTTGAGGACACCGGGGGGGACACTGAAGCTTTCTTT. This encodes CSVEDTGGDTEAFF.

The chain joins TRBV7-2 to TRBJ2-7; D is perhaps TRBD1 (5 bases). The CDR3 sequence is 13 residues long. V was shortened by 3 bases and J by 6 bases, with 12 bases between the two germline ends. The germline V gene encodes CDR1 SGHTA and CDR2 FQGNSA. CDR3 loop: CASSFVPGSEQYF. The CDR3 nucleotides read TGTGCCAGCAGCTTCGTACCAGGGTCCGAGCAGTACTTC.

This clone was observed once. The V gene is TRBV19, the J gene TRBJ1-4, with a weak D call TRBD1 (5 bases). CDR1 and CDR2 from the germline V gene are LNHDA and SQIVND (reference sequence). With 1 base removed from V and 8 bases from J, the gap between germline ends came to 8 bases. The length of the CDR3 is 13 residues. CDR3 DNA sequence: TGTGCCAGTAGTATAGGGGGCCGGGAAAAACTGTTTTTT. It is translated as CASSIGGREKLFF.

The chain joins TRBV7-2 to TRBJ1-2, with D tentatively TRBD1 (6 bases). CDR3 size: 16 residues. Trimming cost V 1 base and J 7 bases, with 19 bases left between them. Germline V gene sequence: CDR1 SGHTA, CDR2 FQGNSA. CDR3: CASSLGSGDLAGGYTF. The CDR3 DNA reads TGTGCCAGCAGCTTAGGGTCAGGGGATCTGGCGGGTGGCTACACCTTC.

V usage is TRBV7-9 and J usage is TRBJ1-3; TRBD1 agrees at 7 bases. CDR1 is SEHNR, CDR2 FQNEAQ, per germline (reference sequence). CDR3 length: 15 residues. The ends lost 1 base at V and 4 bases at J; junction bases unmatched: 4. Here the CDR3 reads CASSLEGAQGNTIYF. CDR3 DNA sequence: TGTGCCAGCAGCTTAGAGGGGGCGCAGGGAAACACCATATATTTT. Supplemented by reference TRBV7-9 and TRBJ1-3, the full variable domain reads DTGVSQNPRHKITKRGQNVTFRCDPISEHNRLYWYRQTLGQGPEFLTYFQNEAQLEKSRLLSDRFSAERPKGSFSTLEIQRTEQGDSAMYLCASSLEGAQGNTIYFGEGSWLTVV.

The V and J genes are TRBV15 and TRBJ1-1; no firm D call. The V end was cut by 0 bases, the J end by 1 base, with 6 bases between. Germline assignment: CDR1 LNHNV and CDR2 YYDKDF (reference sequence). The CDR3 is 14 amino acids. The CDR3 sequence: CATSRDRGNTEAFF. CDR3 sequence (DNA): TGTGCCACCAGCAGAGATCGGGGGAACACTGAAGCTTTCTTT.

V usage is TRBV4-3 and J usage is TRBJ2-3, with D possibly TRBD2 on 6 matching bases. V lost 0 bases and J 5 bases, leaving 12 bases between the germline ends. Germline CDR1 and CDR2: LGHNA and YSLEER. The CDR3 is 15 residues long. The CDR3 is CASSQEGTQGDTQYF. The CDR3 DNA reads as TGCGCCAGCAGCCAAGAGGGGACTCAGGGAGATACGCAGTATTTT.

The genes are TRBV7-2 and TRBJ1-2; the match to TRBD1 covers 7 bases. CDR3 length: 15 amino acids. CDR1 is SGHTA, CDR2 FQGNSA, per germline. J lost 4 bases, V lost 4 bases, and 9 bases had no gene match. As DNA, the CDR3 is TGTGCCAGCAGCTCCCTGACAGGGTTGGGCTATGGCTACACCTTC. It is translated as CASSSLTGLGYGYTF.